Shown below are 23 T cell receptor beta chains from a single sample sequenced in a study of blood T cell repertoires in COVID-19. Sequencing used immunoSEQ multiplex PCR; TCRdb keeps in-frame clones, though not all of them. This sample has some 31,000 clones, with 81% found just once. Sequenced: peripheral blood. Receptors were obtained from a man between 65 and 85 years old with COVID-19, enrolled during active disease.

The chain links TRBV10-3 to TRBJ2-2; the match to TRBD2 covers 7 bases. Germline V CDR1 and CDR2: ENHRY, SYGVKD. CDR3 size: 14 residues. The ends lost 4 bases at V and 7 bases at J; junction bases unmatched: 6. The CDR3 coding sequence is TGTGCCATCAGTGGGACTAGTAAGAGCGGGGAGCTGTTTTTT. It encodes CAISGTSKSGELFF.

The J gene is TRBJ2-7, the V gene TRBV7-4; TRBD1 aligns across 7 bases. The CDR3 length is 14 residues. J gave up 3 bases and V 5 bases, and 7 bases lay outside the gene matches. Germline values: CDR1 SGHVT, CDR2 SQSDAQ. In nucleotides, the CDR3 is TGTGCCAGCAGCCAGGACAGGTCGGGCTACGAGCAGTACTTC. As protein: CASSQDRSGYEQYF.

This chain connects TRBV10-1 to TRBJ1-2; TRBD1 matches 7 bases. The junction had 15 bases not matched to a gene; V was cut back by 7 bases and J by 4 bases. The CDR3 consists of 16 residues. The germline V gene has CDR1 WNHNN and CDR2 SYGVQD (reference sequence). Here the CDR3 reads CASNQGQPSEFYGYTF. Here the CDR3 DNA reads TGCGCCAGCAATCAGGGACAGCCCTCTGAGTTCTATGGCTACACCTTC.

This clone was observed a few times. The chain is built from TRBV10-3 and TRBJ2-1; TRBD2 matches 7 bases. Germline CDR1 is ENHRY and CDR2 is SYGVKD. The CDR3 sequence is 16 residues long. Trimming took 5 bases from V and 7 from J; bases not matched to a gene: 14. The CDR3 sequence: CAISNLNGRAGNEQFF. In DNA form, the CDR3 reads TGTGCCATCAGTAATCTCAATGGGAGGGCCGGGAATGAGCAGTTCTTC.

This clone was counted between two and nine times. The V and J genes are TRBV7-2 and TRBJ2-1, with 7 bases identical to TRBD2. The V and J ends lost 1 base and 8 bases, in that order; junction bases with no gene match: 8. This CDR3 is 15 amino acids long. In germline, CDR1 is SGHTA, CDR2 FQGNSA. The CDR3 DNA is TGTGCCAGCAGCTTAGACCGGGGGGTCTCGCATGAGCAGTTCTTC. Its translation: CASSLDRGVSHEQFF.

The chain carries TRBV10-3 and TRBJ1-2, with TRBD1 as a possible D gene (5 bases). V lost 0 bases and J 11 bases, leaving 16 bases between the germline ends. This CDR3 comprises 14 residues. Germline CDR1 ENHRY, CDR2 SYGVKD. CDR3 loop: CAISESPPDREYTF. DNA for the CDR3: TGTGCCATCAGTGAGTCCCCACCCGACAGAGAATACACCTTC.

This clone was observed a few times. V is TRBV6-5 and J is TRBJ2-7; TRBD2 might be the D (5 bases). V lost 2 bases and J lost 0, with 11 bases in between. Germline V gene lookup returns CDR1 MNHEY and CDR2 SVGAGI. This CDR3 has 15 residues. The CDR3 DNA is TGTGCCAGCAGTTACAGGCGCGGACTCTCCTACGAGCAGTACTTC. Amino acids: CASSYRRGLSYEQYF.

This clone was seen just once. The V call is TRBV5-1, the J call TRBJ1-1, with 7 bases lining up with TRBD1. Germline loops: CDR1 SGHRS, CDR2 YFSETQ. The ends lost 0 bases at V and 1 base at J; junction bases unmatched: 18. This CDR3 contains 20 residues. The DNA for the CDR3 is TGCGCCAGCAGCTTGGCCTTTCCCGACAGGGTTGCTGATCAGAACACTGAAGCTTTCTTT. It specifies CASSLAFPDRVADQNTEAFF.

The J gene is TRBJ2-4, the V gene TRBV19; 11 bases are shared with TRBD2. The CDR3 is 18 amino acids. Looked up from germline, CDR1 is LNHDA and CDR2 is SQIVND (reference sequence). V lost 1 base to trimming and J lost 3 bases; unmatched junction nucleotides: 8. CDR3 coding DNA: TGTGCCAGTAGTATAGTAACTAGCGGGAGTCTCGGCAAAAACATTCAGTACTTC. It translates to CASSIVTSGSLGKNIQYF.

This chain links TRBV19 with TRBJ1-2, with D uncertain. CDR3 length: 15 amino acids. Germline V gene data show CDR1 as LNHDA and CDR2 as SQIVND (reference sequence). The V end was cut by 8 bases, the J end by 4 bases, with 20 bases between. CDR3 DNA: TGTGCCAGTTGCCCGGGAGCCCTGTCTCCCTATGGCTACACCTTC. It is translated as CASCPGALSPYGYTF.

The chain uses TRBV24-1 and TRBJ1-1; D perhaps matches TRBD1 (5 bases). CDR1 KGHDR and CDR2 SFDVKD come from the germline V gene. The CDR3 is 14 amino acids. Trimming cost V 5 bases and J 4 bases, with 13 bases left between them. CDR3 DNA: TGTGCCACCAGTGGTACGGGGGTAGGCACTGAAGCTTTCTTT. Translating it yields CATSGTGVGTEAFF.

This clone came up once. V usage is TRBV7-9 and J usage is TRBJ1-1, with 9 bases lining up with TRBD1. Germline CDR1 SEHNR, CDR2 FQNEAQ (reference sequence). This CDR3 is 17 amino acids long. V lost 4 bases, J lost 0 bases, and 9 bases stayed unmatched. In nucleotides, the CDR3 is TGTGCCAGCAGCTCCTGGGACAGGGAGTCGATGAACACTGAAGCTTTCTTT. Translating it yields CASSSWDRESMNTEAFF.

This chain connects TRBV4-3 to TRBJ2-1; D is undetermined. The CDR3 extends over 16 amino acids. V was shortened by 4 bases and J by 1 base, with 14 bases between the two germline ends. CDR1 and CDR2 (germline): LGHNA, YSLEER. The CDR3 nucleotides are TGCGCCAGCAGCCGGCAGGCAACCCCGTCCTACAATGAGCAGTTCTTC. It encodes CASSRQATPSYNEQFF.

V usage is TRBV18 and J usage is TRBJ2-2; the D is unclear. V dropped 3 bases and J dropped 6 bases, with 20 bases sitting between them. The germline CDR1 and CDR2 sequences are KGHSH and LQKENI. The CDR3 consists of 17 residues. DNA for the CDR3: TGTGCCAGCTCACCCCAGAGGAAGTCCCTTGGCGCCGGGGAGCTGTTTTTT. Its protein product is CASSPQRKSLGAGELFF.

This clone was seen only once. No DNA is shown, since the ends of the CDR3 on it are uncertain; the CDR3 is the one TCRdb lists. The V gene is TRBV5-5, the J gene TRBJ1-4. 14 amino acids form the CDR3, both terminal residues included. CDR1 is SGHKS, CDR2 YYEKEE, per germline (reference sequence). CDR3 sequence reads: CASSPRSSAPEVFF.

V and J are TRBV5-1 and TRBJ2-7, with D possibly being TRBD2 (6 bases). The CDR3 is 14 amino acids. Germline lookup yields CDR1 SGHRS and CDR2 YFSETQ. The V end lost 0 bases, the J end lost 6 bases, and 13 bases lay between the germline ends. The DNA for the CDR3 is TGCGCCAGCAGCTTGGCCGGAGGGTCCAGCGAGCAGTACTTC. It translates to CASSLAGGSSEQYF. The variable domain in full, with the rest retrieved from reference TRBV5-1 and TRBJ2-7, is KAGVTQTPRYLIKTRGQQVTLSCSPISGHRSVSWYQQTPGQGLQFLFEYFSETQRNKGNFPGRFSGRQFSNSRSEMNVSTLELGDSALYLCASSLAGGSSEQYFGPGTRLTVT.

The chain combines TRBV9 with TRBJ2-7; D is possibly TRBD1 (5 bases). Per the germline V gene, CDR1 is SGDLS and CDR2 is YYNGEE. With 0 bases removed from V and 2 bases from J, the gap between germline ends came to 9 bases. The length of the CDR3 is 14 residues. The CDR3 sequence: CASSVEAGPYEQYF. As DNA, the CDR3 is TGTGCCAGCAGCGTAGAGGCAGGGCCCTACGAGCAGTACTTC.

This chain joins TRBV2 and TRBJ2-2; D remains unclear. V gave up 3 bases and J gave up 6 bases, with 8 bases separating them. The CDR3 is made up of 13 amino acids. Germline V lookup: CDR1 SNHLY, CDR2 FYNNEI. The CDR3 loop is CASSDSLAGELFF. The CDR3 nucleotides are TGTGCCAGCAGTGACAGTTTGGCCGGGGAGCTGTTTTTT.

CDR3 coding DNA: TGTGCCAGCACCGAAAAATGGAGCTACGAGCAGTACTTC. Translation: CASTEKWSYEQYF. The chain joins TRBV7-9 to TRBJ2-7; no reliable D call. The CDR3 totals 13 residues. V was shortened by 7 bases and J by 3 bases, with 13 bases between the two germline ends. CDR1 is SEHNR and CDR2 is FQNEAQ in the germline V gene (reference sequence).

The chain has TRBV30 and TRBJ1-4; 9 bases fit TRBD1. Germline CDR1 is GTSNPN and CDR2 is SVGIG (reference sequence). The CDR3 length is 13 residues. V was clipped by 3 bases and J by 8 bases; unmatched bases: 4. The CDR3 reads CAWRGQGYEKLFF. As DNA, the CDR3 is TGTGCCTGGAGAGGACAGGGGTACGAAAAACTGTTTTTT.

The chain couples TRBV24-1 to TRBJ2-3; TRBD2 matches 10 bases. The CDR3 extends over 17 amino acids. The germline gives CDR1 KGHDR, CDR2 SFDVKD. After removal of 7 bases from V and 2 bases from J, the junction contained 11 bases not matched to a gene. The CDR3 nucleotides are TGTGCCACCAGCAAGGCCGGACTAGCGGAGTACACAGATACGCAGTATTTT. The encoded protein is CATSKAGLAEYTDTQYF.

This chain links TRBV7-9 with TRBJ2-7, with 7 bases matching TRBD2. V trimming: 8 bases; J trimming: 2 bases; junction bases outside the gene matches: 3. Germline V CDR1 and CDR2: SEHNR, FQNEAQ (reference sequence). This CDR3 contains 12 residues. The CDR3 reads CASGGRTYEQYF. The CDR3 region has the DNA TGTGCCAGCGGCGGGAGAACCTACGAGCAGTACTTC.

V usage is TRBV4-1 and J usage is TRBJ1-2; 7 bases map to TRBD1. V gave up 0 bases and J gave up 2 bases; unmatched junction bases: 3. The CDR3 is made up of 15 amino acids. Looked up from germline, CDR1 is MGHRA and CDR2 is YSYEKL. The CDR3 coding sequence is TGCGCCAGCAGCCAAGATGTCAGGGGGAACTATGGCTACACCTTC. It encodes CASSQDVRGNYGYTF.